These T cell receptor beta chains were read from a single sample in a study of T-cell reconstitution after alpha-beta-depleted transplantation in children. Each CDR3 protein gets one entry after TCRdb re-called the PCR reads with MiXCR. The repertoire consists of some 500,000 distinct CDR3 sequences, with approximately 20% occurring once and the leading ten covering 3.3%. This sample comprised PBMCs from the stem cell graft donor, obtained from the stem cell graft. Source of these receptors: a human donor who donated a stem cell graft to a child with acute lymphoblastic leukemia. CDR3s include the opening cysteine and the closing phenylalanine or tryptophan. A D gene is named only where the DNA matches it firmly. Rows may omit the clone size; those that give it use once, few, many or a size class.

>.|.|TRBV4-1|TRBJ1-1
TGCGCCAGCAGCCCGCGCCTACCATCCGGCAGGGGAAACACTGAAGCTTTCTTT
CASSPRLPSGRGNTEAFF
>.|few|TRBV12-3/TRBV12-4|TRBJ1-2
TGTGCCAGCAGGCTCGCGGGGCTTGGTGGCTACACCTTC
CASRLAGLGGYTF
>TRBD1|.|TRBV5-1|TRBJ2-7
TGCGCCAGCAGCTGGGGGGACAGGGGTAACCTGCCTACCTACGAGCAGTACTTC
CASSWGDRGNLPTYEQYF
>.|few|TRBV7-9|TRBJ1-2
TGTGCCAGCAGCAAGACCGGAGCTAACTATGGCTACACCTTC
CASSKTGANYGYTF
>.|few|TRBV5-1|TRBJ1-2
TGCGCCAGCAGCTTATACAACGGGGGAACTAACTATGGCTACACCTTC
CASSLYNGGTNYGYTF
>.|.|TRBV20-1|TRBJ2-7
TGCAGTGCTTGGGACTTAACCTACGAGCAGTACTTC
CSAWDLTYEQYF
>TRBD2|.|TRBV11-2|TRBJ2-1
TGTGCCAGCAGCTTAGAGCCTAGCGGACTGACCTACAATGAGCAGTTCTTC
CASSLEPSGLTYNEQFF
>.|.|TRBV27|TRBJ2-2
TGTGCCAGCAGTTTATCGCCCCCCGGGGAGCTGTTTTTT
CASSLSPPGELFF
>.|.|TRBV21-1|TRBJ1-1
TGTGCCAGCAGCAAAGCGGGTTTAGACAGGGTAATGAACACTGAAGCTTTCTTT
CASSKAGLDRVMNTEAFF
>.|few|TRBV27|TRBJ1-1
TGTGCCAGCAGTCCCGGGACCATTATGAACACTGAAGCTTTCTTT
CASSPGTIMNTEAFF
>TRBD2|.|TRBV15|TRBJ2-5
TGTGCCACCAGCAGAGAGTCCGCGGGAGTACAAGAGACCCAGTACTTC
CATSRESAGVQETQYF
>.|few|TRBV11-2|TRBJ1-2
TGTGCCAGCAGCCGGGACGGAGCTAACTATGGCTACACCTTC
CASSRDGANYGYTF
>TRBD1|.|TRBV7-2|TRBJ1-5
TGTGCCAGCAGCCAGGGGGTAGGGATTTTACAGCCCCAGCATTTT
CASSQGVGILQPQHF
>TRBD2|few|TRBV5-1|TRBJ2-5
TGCGCCAGCAGCCGGCAGCGGGAGGTGGAGACCCAGTACTTC
CASSRQREVETQYF
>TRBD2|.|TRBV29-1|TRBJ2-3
TGCAGCCGCGAAGCGGGAGGGCCGGGCGCGGGGTATTTT
CSREAGGPGAGYF
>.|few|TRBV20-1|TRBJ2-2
TGCAGTGCGCCTCCCTCAATGAACACCGGGGAGCTGTTTTTT
CSAPPSMNTGELFF
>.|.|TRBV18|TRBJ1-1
TGTGCCAGCTCACCCAGGGCGGGGCGCGTTATTTCGGAGATGAACACTGAAGCTTTCTTT
CASSPRAGRVISEMNTEAFF
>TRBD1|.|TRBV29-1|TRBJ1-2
TGCAGCGTTGAGGACTATAGCACCGGGACAGAGGATGGCTACACCTTC
CSVEDYSTGTEDGYTF
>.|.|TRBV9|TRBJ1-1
TGTGCCAGCAGCGTTGACGGGGGGCCCTACATGAACACTGAAGCTTTCTTT
CASSVDGGPYMNTEAFF
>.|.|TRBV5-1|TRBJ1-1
TGCGCCAGCAGCTTGGTGATAGGGCCGGACACTGAAGCTTTCTTT
CASSLVIGPDTEAFF
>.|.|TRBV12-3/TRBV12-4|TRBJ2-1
TGTGCCAGCCATTCGGGCCAACTCTCCTACAATGAGCAGTTCTTC
CASHSGQLSYNEQFF
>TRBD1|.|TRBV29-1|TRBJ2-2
TGCAGCGCTCCCCAACAGGGGGTAGACACCGGGGAGCTGTTTTTT
CSAPQQGVDTGELFF
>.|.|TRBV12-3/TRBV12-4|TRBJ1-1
TGTGCCAGCAGTTTAAGTCGAAGGGGGGAAACTGAAGCTTTCTTT
CASSLSRRGETEAFF
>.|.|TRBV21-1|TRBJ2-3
TGTGCCAGCAGCCCCCCCCGGCGAGCGGGAGAGCCGCAGGAAACGCAGTATTTT
CASSPPRRAGEPQETQYF
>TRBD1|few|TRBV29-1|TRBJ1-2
TGCAGCGTTGTGCCGGGACAGGGACCCTATGGCTACACCTTC
CSVVPGQGPYGYTF
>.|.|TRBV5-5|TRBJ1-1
TGTGCCAGCAGCCCGTGGGGGGCCGGCACTGAAGCTTTCTTT
CASSPWGAGTEAFF
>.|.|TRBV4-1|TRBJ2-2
TGCGCCAGCAGCCAAGATCCTATGGCCTTCTGGGGGGAGCTGTTTTTT
CASSQDPMAFWGELFF
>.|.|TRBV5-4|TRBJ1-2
TGTGCCAGCAGCCCGGTTACGACAGGCTATGGCTACACCTTC
CASSPVTTGYGYTF
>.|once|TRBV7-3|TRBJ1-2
TGTGCCAGCAGCTCTGACAGTAGACGCCTAGACTATGGCTACACCTTC
CASSSDSRRLDYGYTF
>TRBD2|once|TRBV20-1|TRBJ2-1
TGCAGTGCCGTCAGGACTAGCGGGAACAATGAGCAGTTCTTC
CSAVRTSGNNEQFF
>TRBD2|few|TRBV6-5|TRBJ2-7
TGTGCCAGCAGTTCCGTTGCGGGGGCCTACGAGCAGTACTTC
CASSSVAGAYEQYF
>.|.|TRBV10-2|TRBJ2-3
TGCGCCAGCACCTCCCTCACGGACCATACGCAGTATTTT
CASTSLTDHTQYF
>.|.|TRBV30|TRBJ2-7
TGTGCCTGGACCGGGATGAATCTCTACGAGCAGTACTTC
CAWTGMNLYEQYF
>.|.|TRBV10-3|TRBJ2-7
TGTGCCATCAGTGAGCCATTATCACCCGGACGGTCAGAGCAGTACTTC
CAISEPLSPGRSEQYF
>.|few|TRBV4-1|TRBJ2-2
TGCGCCAGCAGCCAAGATGCGGGTTCCGGGGAGCTGTTTTTT
CASSQDAGSGELFF
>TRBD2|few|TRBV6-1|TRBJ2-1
TGTGCCAGCAGGGGACTAGCGGGGCACAATGAGCAGTTCTTC
CASRGLAGHNEQFF
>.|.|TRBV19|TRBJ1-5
TGTGCCAGTAGCGATTCGGGTCTTAATCAGCCCCAGCATTTT
CASSDSGLNQPQHF
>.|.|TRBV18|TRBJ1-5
TGTGCCAGCTCACCACGGTCAGGGGATAGCAATCAGCCCCAGCATTTT
CASSPRSGDSNQPQHF
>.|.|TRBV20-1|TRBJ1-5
TGCAGTGCTACGGACCCCTGGGGCCTCAATCAGCCCCAGCATTTT
CSATDPWGLNQPQHF
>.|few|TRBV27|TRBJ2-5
TGTGCCAGCCTCTCAGGTGGGGCCCAGTACTTC
CASLSGGAQYF
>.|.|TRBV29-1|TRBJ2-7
TGCAGCGTTGACAGTTTCTCGATTCAGTACTTC
CSVDSFSIQYF
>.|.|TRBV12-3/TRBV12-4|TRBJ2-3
TGTGCCAGCAGTTTAATCTCTTGGCGGGCTAGCACAGATACGCAGTATTTT
CASSLISWRASTDTQYF
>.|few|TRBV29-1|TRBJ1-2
TGCAGCGCGTCCCCGGCAGACCCTCATGGCTACACCTTC
CSASPADPHGYTF
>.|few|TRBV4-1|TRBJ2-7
TGCGCCAGCCCCTGTCAGGACGAGCAGTACTTC
CASPCQDEQYF
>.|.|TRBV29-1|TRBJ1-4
TGCAGCGTTGAAGATCGACAGAATGAAAAACTGTTTTTT
CSVEDRQNEKLFF
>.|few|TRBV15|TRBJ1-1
TGTGCCACCAGCAGAGAACCCTCAACGGACCTCATGAACACTGAAGCTTTCTTT
CATSREPSTDLMNTEAFF
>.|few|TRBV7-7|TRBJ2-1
TGTGCCAGCAGTTATCAGCGGAACAATGAGCAGTTCTTC
CASSYQRNNEQFF
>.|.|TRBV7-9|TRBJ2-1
TGTGCCACCCGGGAGTCCTCCTACAATGAGCAGTTCTTC
CATRESSYNEQFF
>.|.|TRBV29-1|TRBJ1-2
TGCAGCGTTGTGGAGACCTCAGAAACCAATAACTATGGCTACACCTTC
CSVVETSETNNYGYTF
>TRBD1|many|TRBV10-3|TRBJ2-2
TGTGCCATCAGACAACCGGGACAGGGTAACACCGGGGAGCTGTTTTTT
CAIRQPGQGNTGELFF